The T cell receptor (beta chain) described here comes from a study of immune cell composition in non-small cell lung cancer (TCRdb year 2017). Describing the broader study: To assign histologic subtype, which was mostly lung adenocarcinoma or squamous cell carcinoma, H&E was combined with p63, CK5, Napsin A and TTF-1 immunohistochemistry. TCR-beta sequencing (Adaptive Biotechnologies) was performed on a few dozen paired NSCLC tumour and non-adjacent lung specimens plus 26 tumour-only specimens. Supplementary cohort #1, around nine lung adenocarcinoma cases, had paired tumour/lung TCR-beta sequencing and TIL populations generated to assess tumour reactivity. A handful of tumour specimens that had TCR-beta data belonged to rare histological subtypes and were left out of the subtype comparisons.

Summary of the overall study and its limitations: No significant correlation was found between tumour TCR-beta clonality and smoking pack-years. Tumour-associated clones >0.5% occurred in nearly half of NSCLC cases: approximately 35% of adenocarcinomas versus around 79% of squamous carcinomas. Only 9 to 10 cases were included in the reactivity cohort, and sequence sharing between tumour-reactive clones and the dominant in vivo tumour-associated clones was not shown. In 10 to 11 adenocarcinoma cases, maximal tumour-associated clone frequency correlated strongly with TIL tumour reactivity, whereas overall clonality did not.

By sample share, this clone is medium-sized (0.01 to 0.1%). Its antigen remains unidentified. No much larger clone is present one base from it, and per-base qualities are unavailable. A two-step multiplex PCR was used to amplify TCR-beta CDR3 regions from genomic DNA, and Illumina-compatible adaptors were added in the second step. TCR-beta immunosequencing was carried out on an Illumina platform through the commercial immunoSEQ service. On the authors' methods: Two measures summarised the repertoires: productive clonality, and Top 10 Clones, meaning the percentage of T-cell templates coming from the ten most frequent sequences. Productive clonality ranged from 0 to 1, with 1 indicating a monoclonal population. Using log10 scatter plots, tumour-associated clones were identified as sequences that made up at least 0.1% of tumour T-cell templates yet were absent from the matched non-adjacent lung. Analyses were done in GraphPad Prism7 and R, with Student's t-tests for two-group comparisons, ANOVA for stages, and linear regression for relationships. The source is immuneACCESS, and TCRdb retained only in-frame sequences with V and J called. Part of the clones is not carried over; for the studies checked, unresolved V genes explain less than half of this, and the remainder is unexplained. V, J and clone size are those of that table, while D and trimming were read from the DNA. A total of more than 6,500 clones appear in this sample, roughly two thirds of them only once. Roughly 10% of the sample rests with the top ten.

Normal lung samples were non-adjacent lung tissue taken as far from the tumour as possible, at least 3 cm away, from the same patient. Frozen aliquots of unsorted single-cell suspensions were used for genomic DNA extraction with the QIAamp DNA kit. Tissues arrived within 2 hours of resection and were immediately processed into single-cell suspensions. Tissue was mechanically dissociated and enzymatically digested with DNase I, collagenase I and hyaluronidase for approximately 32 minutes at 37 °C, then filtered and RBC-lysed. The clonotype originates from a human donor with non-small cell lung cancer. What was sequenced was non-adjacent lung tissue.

The CDR3 amino acid sequence is: CASSSDRGRRTEAFF. The sequence in DNA is TGTGCCAGCAGTTCGGACAGGGGGCGAAGGACTGAAGCTTTCTTT. The sequence joins TRBV6-4 to TRBJ1-1, with 11 junctional bases fitting TRBD1. CDR1 and CDR2 (MRHNA, SNTAGT) derive from the germline V gene. V ends up 5 bases short and J 5 bases short, with an unmatched junction base count of 7. From the cysteine through the phenylalanine, the CDR3 covers 15 amino acids. Only the CDR3 part of the read is kept: 45 bases, read in frame from the first base.